The clone carrying this TCR beta chain was seen more than once but under ten times. The sample's time point: persistent/refractory GD, antithyroid drugs over 5 years with positive TRAb. PBMC RNA was the source of the TCR library. iRepertoire HTBI primers and Arm-PCR of CDR3 regions built TCR beta libraries. TCRdb independently ran MiXCR on the multiplex PCR reads; one entry per CDR3 protein. This sample has approximately 440,000 distinct CDR3 sequences, with roughly a quarter found just once. This specimen belongs to a study of regulatory T cells in long-lasting Graves disease. The sequence was obtained from a female donor with Graves disease. Here the sequenced sample was peripheral blood mononuclear cells (PBMCs), taken when the disease was refractory, from a patient treated with antithyroid drugs.

Here the CDR3 DNA reads TGCGCCAGCAGCTTGTGGCTTAACGGCGACAAGCAGTACTTC. This codes for CASSLWLNGDKQYF. V gene TRBV5-1 combines with J gene TRBJ2-7; D unclear. The germline gives CDR1 SGHRS, CDR2 YFSETQ. CDR3 length equals 14 residues. V shed 1 base and J shed 8 bases, with 16 bases lying between them.